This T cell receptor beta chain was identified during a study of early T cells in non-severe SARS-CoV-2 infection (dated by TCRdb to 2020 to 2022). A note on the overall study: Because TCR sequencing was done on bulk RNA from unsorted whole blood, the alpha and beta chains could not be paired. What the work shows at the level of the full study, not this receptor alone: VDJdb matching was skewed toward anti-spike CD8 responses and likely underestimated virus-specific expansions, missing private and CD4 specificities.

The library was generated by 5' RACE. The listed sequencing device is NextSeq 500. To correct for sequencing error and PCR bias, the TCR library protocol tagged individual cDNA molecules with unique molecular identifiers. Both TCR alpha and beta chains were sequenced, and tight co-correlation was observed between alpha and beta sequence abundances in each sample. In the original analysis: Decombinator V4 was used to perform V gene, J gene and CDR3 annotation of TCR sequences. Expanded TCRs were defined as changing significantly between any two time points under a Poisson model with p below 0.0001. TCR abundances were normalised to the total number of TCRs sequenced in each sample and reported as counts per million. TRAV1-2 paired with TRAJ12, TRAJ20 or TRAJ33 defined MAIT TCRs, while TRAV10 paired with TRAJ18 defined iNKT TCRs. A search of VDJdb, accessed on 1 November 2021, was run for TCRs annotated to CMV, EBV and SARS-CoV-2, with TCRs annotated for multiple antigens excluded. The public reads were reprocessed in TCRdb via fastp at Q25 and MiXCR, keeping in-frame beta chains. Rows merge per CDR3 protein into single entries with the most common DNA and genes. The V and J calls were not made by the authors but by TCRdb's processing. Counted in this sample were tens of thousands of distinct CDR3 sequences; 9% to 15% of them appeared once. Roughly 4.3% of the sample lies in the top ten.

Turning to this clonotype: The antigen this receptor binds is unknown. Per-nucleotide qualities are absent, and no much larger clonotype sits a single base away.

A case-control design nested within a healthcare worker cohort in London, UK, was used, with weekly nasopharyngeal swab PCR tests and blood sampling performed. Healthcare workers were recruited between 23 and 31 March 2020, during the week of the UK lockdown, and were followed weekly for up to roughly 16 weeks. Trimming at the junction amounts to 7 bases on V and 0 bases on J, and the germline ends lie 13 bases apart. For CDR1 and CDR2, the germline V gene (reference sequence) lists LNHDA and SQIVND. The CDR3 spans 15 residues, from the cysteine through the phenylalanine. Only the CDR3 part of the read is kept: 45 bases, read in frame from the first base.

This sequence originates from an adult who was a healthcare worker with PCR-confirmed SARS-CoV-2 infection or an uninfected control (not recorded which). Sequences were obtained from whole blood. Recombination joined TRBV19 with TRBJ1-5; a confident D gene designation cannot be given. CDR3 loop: CASTFRWASNQPQHF. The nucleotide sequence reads TGTGCCAGTACCTTTAGGTGGGCTAGCAATCAGCCCCAGCATTTT.